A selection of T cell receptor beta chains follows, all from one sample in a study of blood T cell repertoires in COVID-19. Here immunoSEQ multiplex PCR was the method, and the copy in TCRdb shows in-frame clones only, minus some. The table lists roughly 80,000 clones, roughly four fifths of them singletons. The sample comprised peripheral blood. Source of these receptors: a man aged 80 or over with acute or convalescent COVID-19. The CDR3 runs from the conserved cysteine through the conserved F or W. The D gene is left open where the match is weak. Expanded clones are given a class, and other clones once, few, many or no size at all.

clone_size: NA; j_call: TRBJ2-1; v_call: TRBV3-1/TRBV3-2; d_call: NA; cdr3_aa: CASSPLGSSYNEQFF; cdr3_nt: TGTGCCAGCAGCCCCCTTGGGAGCTCCTACAATGAGCAGTTCTTC
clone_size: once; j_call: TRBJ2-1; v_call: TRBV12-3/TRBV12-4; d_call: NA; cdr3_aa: CASNREYNEQFF; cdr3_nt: TGTGCCAGCAACCGGGAGTACAATGAGCAGTTCTTC
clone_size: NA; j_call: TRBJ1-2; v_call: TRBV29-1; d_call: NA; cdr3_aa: CSTQDSLGGYTF; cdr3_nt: TGCAGCACACAGGACAGCTTGGGCGGCTACACCTTC
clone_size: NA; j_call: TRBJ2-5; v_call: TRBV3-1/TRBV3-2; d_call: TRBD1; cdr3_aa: CASSRDPDRDETQYF; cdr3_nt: TGTGCCAGCAGCCGAGACCCGGACAGGGATGAGACCCAGTACTTC
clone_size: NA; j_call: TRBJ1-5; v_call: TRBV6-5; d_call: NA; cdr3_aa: CASLEYSNQPQHF; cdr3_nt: TGTGCCAGTTTAGAGTATAGCAATCAGCCCCAGCATTTT
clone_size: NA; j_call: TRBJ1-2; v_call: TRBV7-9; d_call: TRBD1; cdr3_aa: CASRPPGTGHLYGYTF; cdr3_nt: TGTGCCAGCAGACCGCCTGGGACAGGGCATCTTTATGGCTACACCTTC
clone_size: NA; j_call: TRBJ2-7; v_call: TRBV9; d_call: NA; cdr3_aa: CASSVVGGYEQYF; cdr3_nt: TGTGCCAGCAGCGTAGTAGGGGGCTACGAGCAGTACTTC
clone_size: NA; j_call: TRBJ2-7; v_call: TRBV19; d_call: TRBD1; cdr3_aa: CASRRPGQKDEQYF; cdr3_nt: TGTGCCAGTAGACGGCCGGGACAGAAAGACGAGCAGTACTTC
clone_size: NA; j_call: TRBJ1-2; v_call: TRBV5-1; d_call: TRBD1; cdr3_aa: CASSAVRGTGSYGYTF; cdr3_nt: TGCGCCAGCAGCGCGGTCCGCGGGACAGGGAGCTATGGCTACACCTTC
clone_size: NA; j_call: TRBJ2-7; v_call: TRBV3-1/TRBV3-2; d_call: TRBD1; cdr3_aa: CASSLPGQGSNEQYF; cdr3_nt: TGTGCCAGCAGCCTCCCGGGACAGGGATCTAACGAGCAGTACTTC
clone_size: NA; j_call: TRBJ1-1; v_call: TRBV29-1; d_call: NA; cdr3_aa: CSVQGSTEAFF; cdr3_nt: TGCAGCGTTCAGGGTTCTACTGAAGCTTTCTTT
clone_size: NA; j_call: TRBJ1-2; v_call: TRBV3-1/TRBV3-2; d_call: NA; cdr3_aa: CASSPRTASNYGYTF; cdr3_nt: TGTGCCAGCAGCCCTCGGACAGCCTCTAACTATGGCTACACCTTC
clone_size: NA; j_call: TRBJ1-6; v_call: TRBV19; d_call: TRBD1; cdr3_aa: CASSESGTGGRSPLHF; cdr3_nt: TGTGCCAGTAGTGAATCCGGGACAGGGGGCAGGTCACCCCTCCACTTT
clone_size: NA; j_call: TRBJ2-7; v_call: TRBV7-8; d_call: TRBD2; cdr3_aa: CASSLATSSAYEQYF; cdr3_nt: TGTGCCAGCAGCTTAGCGACTAGCTCCGCCTACGAGCAGTACTTC
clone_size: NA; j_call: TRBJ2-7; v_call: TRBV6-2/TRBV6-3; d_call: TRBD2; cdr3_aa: CASRPSGLTYEQYF; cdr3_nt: TGTGCCAGCAGACCTAGCGGTCTGACCTACGAGCAGTACTTC
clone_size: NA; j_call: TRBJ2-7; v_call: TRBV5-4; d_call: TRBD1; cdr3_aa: CASSLAGTGFYEQYF; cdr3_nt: TGTGCCAGCAGCTTGGCCGGGACAGGGTTCTACGAGCAGTACTTC
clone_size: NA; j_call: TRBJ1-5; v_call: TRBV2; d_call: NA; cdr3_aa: CASSGGGNNQPQHF; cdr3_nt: TGTGCCAGCAGTGGGGGGGGGAACAATCAGCCCCAGCATTTT
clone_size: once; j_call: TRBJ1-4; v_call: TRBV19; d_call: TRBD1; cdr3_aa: CASSMWGQPATNEKLFF; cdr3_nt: TGTGCCAGTAGTATGTGGGGACAGCCTGCAACTAATGAAAAACTGTTTTTT